The TCR beta chain described here comes from a study of T cell changes during pregnancy in multiple sclerosis. Sequencing used immunoSEQ multiplex PCR; TCRdb keeps in-frame clones, though not all of them. The sample holds over 55,000 clones, around 92% seen once. The TCR comes from a female donor with multiple sclerosis, enrolled in a pregnancy study. The source was peripheral blood, collected in the first trimester of pregnancy.

The CDR3 sequence is CASSLTSAGTGNTIYF. In nucleotides, the CDR3 is TGCGCCAGCAGCTTGACATCGGCGGGGACTGGAAACACCATATATTTT. The chain recombines TRBV5-1 with TRBJ1-3; D ambiguous. Germline V gives CDR1 SGHRS, CDR2 YFSETQ. CDR3 length: 16 amino acids. Trimming shortened V by 1 base and J by 2 bases, and 13 bases separated the two germline ends.